These T cell receptor beta chains were read from a single sample in a study of cytomegalovirus exposure and HLA in healthy donors. Sequenced by immunoSEQ multiplex PCR; TCRdb stores in-frame clones only, minus some. Seen here are 130,000 or so clones, about 70% observed once, and the top ten hold approximately 2%. The sequenced sample consisted of PBMCs. These receptors came from a woman in her thirties or forties in good health and CMV-seropositive. Each CDR3 is given with its conserved first and last residue. The D gene is left open where the match is weak. Where a row states a size, it is once, few, many or the class of an expanded clone; other rows omit it.

-	TRBV4-3	TRBJ1-2	TRBD1	CASSSQEGANDYGYTF	TGCGCCAGCAGCTCCCAGGAGGGGGCGAATGACTATGGCTACACCTTC
-	TRBV5-6	TRBJ1-2	TRBD1	CATKWTGSFGYTF	TGTGCCACCAAATGGACAGGGTCTTTCGGCTACACCTTC
-	TRBV5-4	TRBJ1-4	-	CASSRTANTNEKLFF	TGTGCCAGCAGCCGGACAGCTAACACTAATGAAAAACTGTTTTTT
-	TRBV29-1	TRBJ1-1	TRBD1	CSAPTGMNTEAFF	TGCAGCGCACCGACAGGGATGAACACTGAAGCTTTCTTT
-	TRBV11-2	TRBJ2-1	TRBD1	CASSRTGENEQFF	TGTGCCAGCAGCAGGACAGGGGAGAATGAGCAGTTCTTC
-	TRBV6-1	TRBJ1-2	-	CASSEPTWGYTF	TGTGCCAGCAGTGAACCCACTTGGGGCTACACCTTC
-	TRBV5-6	TRBJ1-1	-	CASRYAGSAIYTEAFF	TGTGCCAGCAGGTACGCCGGGTCCGCCATTTACACTGAAGCTTTCTTT
-	TRBV6-5	TRBJ1-5	-	CASSRGILGAQHF	TGTGCCAGCAGTCGGGGAATTCTCGGCGCCCAGCATTTT
-	TRBV20-1	TRBJ1-2	-	CSVGRNYGYTF	TGCAGTGTGGGCAGGAACTATGGCTACACCTTC
few	TRBV5-1	TRBJ2-1	-	CASSSQYNEQFF	TGCGCCAGCAGCTCACAGTACAATGAGCAGTTCTTC
-	TRBV28	TRBJ1-3	-	CASSLGGNTIYF	TGTGCCAGCAGTTTAGGCGGAAACACCATATATTTT
once	TRBV5-1	TRBJ2-1	-	CASTLEGQLYNEQFF	TGCGCCAGCACGTTGGAGGGCCAACTCTACAATGAGCAGTTCTTC
-	TRBV11-2	TRBJ1-6	-	CASSLDRNSPLHF	TGTGCCAGCAGCTTAGACAGGAATTCACCCCTCCACTTT
few	TRBV28	TRBJ1-6	-	CASSFVTYNSPLHF	TGTGCCAGCAGTTTCGTAACTTATAATTCACCCCTCCACTTT
-	TRBV14	TRBJ1-1	-	CASSRQAGNTEAFF	TGTGCCAGCAGCCGACAGGCCGGCAACACTGAAGCTTTCTTT
-	TRBV7-8	TRBJ2-3	TRBD2	CASSLALPGGAADTQYF	TGTGCCAGCAGCTTAGCGCTTCCCGGGGGGGCCGCAGATACGCAGTATTTT
few	TRBV11-1	TRBJ1-2	-	CASSLGGSYGYTF	TGTGCCAGCAGCTTAGGAGGGTCCTATGGCTACACCTTC
few	TRBV25-1	TRBJ2-7	-	CASVGTPSYEQYF	TGTGCCAGCGTTGGGACTCCCTCCTACGAGCAGTACTTC
few	TRBV7-2	TRBJ2-7	-	CASSSDKLRGEQYF	TGTGCCAGCAGCTCGGACAAACTGCGCGGCGAGCAGTACTTC
-	TRBV11-3	TRBJ2-1	TRBD1	CASSLGAGTGAPNEQFF	TGTGCCAGCAGTTTAGGAGCCGGGACAGGCGCCCCCAATGAGCAGTTCTTC
-	TRBV13	TRBJ2-3	TRBD2	CASSPGTSGILGTDTQYF	TGTGCCAGCAGCCCCGGGACTAGCGGGATCTTGGGGACAGATACGCAGTATTTT
-	TRBV6-1	TRBJ1-6	TRBD1	CASSESAGGSYNSPLHF	TGTGCCAGCAGTGAATCGGCAGGGGGCTCCTATAATTCACCCCTCCACTTT
-	TRBV15	TRBJ2-7	-	CATSRPSHSSYEQYF	TGTGCCACCAGCAGACCCTCCCACTCCTCCTACGAGCAGTACTTC
-	TRBV9	TRBJ2-1	TRBD2	CASSAGLAGGLGEQFF	TGTGCCAGCAGCGCCGGACTAGCGGGGGGGCTGGGTGAGCAGTTCTTC
-	TRBV6-5	TRBJ1-5	-	CASSWAPRADQPQHF	TGTGCCAGCAGTTGGGCCCCCAGAGCGGATCAGCCCCAGCATTTT
-	TRBV5-4	TRBJ1-1	TRBD1	CASSSRGTVNTEAFF	TGTGCCAGCAGCTCTCGGGGGACAGTGAACACTGAAGCTTTCTTT
once	TRBV4-1	TRBJ1-2	TRBD1	CASSTRDRVGYTF	TGCGCCAGCAGCACCCGGGACAGGGTTGGCTACACCTTC
-	TRBV4-3	TRBJ2-3	TRBD2	CASSQGGLGGRRDTQYF	TGCGCCAGCAGCCAAGGGGGTCTAGGCGGGAGACGAGATACGCAGTATTTT
few	TRBV7-9	TRBJ2-7	TRBD1	CASRPTGGNEQYF	TGTGCCAGCAGACCGACAGGGGGCAACGAGCAGTACTTC
-	TRBV6-1	TRBJ1-1	-	CASSEWGQGAEAFF	TGTGCCAGCAGTGAATGGGGGCAGGGTGCTGAAGCTTTCTTT
-	TRBV30	TRBJ1-6	-	CAWSAGYNSPLHF	TGTGCCTGGAGCGCAGGTTATAATTCACCCCTCCACTTT
-	TRBV18	TRBJ1-1	-	CASSPQGEAWNTEAFF	TGTGCCAGCTCACCACAGGGAGAGGCTTGGAACACTGAAGCTTTCTTT
-	TRBV9	TRBJ1-1	TRBD1	CASSVLDRAMNTEAFF	TGTGCCAGCAGCGTCTTGGACAGGGCGATGAACACTGAAGCTTTCTTT
once	TRBV27	TRBJ2-7	TRBD2	CASSILAGADEQYF	TGTGCCAGCAGTATCTTAGCGGGAGCGGACGAGCAGTACTTC